This passage covers 13 T cell receptor beta chains from one sample sequenced in a study of OX40 agonist ivuxolimab in advanced cancers. TCRdb keeps only in-frame clones here, not all; method: immunoSEQ multiplex PCR. This table has 65,000 to 90,000 clones, 92% appearing once. Sequencing used CD4+ or CD8+ T cells sorted from blood, obtained in a trial of the OX40 agonist ivuxolimab. These TCRs come from an adult with an advanced solid tumor such as melanoma, head and neck, liver or kidney cancer.

The rearrangement uses TRBV15 and TRBJ1-6; no reliable D call. Trimming left V 3 bases short and J 10 bases short, with 22 bases between. The CDR3 spans 17 residues. The germline gives CDR1 LNHNV, CDR2 YYDKDF (reference sequence). The CDR3 nucleotides are TGTGCCACCAGCAGTCTCACGTTAGCATCCTCAAGGTCACCCCTCCACTTT. This codes for CATSSLTLASSRSPLHF. The variable domain in full, with the rest retrieved from reference TRBV15 and TRBJ1-6, is DAMVIQNPRYQVTQFGKPVTLSCSQTLNHNVMYWYQQKSSQAPKLLFHYYDKDFNNEADTPDNFQSRRPNTSFCFLDIRSPGLGDTAMYLCATSSLTLASSRSPLHFGNGTRLTVT.

The chain is built from TRBV2 and TRBJ1-6; D may be TRBD1 (5 bases). Looked up from germline, CDR1 is SNHLY and CDR2 is FYNNEI. The V gene lost 6 bases and the J gene lost 4 bases, with 16 bases spanning the gap. The length of the CDR3 is 16 residues. DNA for the CDR3: TGTGCCAGCAGATCTCCGGGGCCGATTTATAATTCACCCCTCCACTTT. Amino acids: CASRSPGPIYNSPLHF.

This chain links TRBV6-1 with TRBJ1-2; TRBD1 might be the D (6 bases). CDR3 length: 16 amino acids. Trimming left V 0 bases short and J 4 bases short, with 15 bases between. Germline assignment: CDR1 MNHNS and CDR2 SASEGT. The CDR3 DNA reads as TGTGCCAGCAGTGAAGCGAGGTTACAGGGCGTCTATGGCTACACCTTC. This encodes CASSEARLQGVYGYTF.

The chain has TRBV11-2 and TRBJ1-1, with 7 bases lining up with TRBD1. The trim removed 4 bases at V and 7 bases at J, leaving 12 bases unmatched. The germline CDR1 and CDR2 sequences are SGHAT and FQNNGV. The CDR3 is made up of 15 amino acids. In nucleotides, the CDR3 is TGTGCCAGCAGCTCCCTACTGGAGACAGGGAATGAAGCTTTCTTT. Its translation: CASSSLLETGNEAFF.

The gene calls are TRBV7-9 and TRBJ2-1; D unclear. The CDR3 totals 13 residues. V shed 5 bases and J shed 9 bases, with 14 bases lying between them. Germline CDR1 and CDR2: SEHNR and FQNEAQ (reference sequence). The CDR3 region is CASSAPIAVEQFF. The CDR3, as DNA: TGTGCCAGCAGCGCCCCCATAGCAGTTGAGCAGTTCTTC.

J is TRBJ2-1 and V is TRBV15; D unclear. The V gene lost 1 base and the J gene lost 5 bases, with 9 bases spanning the gap. Germline-derived CDR1 and CDR2 are LNHNV and YYDKDF (reference sequence). The CDR3 has 14 amino acids. In DNA, the CDR3 is TGTGCCACCAGCAGAGTTCAAGATAACAATGAGCAGTTCTTC. Its translation is CATSRVQDNNEQFF. Using reference TRBV15 and TRBJ2-1 for the parts outside the CDR3, the full variable domain is DAMVIQNPRYQVTQFGKPVTLSCSQTLNHNVMYWYQQKSSQAPKLLFHYYDKDFNNEADTPDNFQSRRPNTSFCFLDIRSPGLGDTAMYLCATSRVQDNNEQFFGPGTRLTVL.

The gene calls are TRBV11-3 and TRBJ2-3; 7 positions match TRBD1. The V segment lost 8 bases and the J segment 2 bases; nucleotides outside the gene matches: 7. Germline CDR1 is SGHNT and CDR2 is YENEEA. This CDR3 has 14 amino acids. As DNA, the CDR3 is TGTGCCAGCGCCACAGGGGTCAACACAGATACGCAGTATTTT. Translated: CASATGVNTDTQYF.

The gene calls are TRBV10-3 and TRBJ1-1, with D possibly TRBD1 on 6 matching bases. Germline CDR1 is ENHRY and CDR2 is SYGVKD. The CDR3 has 13 residues. V was trimmed by 1 base and J by 5 bases, leaving 8 bases between them. The CDR3 spells CAISEYQGTEAFF. DNA of the CDR3: TGTGCCATCAGTGAGTATCAGGGGACTGAAGCTTTCTTT.

This clone appeared a single time. The chain uses TRBV6-5 and TRBJ2-7; the D gene is possibly TRBD2 (5 bases). The CDR3 loop spans 13 amino acids. Germline CDR1 is MNHEY and CDR2 is SVGAGI. V dropped 2 bases and J dropped 2 bases, with 7 bases sitting between them. The CDR3 DNA is TGTGCCAGCAGTTACCAGAGGGCCTACGAGCAGTACTTC. As protein: CASSYQRAYEQYF.

The chain recombines TRBV9 with TRBJ1-1; D unclear. V gave up 3 bases and J gave up 2 bases, with 8 bases separating them. The CDR3 covers 13 residues. Germline CDR1 and CDR2: SGDLS and YYNGEE. CDR3 DNA sequence: TGTGCCAGCAGCGCCCCATTTAACACTGAAGCTTTCTTT. It translates to CASSAPFNTEAFF.

This chain uses TRBV6-5 with TRBJ2-7; TRBD1 matches at 8 bases. From germline, CDR1 is MNHEY and CDR2 SVGAGI. J lost 3 bases, V lost 2 bases, and 0 bases had no gene match. This CDR3 is built from 13 residues. The CDR3 DNA is TGTGCCAGCAGTTACGGGACAGGCTACGAGCAGTACTTC. Residues: CASSYGTGYEQYF.

The V and J genes are TRBV4-2 and TRBJ2-7; 7 nucleotides line up with TRBD1. Germline V gene data show CDR1 as LGHNA and CDR2 as YNFKEQ. The CDR3 consists of 15 residues. The trim removed 3 bases at V and 5 bases at J, leaving 10 bases unmatched. CDR3 nucleotides: TGTGCCAGCAGCCACACGACAGGGACCCTGCACGAGCAGTACTTC. This gives the protein CASSHTTGTLHEQYF.

This chain uses TRBV7-9 with TRBJ2-7; D is uncertain. The CDR3 has 13 amino acids. Germline values: CDR1 SEHNR, CDR2 FQNEAQ (reference sequence). V lost 4 bases and J lost 1, with 8 bases in between. In DNA form, the CDR3 reads TGTGCCAGCAGCTCCCCTAGGTCCTACGAGCAGTACTTC. Its translation is CASSSPRSYEQYF.